In its sample, the clone carrying this T cell receptor (beta chain) was seen a few times. The data belong to a study of T-cell reconstitution after alpha-beta-depleted transplantation in children. The length of the CDR3 is 12 residues. V was shortened by 1 base and J by 7 bases, with 4 bases between the two germline ends. Germline V gives CDR1 LGHDT, CDR2 YNNKEL (reference sequence). This sample's TCRbeta library carried unique molecular identifier barcodes. Via MiXCR, TCRdb re-called the PCR reads, giving one row per CDR3 protein. The sample records about 420,000 distinct CDR3 sequences, around 15% being singletons.

The chain employs TRBV3-1 and TRBJ2-2; D gene ambiguous. The input for sequencing was PBMCs, mostly from graft donor cells, taken 360 days after TCRalphabeta/CD19-depleted stem cell transplant. The clonotype originates from a boy less than two years old who had a stem cell transplant for Wiskott-Aldrich syndrome, so the T cells may come from the graft donor. The CDR3 DNA reads TGTGCCAGCAGCCAAGGGGACGGGGAGCTGTTTTTT. Protein sequence: CASSQGDGELFF. Variable domain in full (rest from reference TRBV3-1 and TRBJ2-2): DTAVSQTPKYLVTQMGNDKSIKCEQNLGHDTMYWYKQDSKKFLKIMFSYNNKELIINETVPNRFSPKSPDKAHLNLHINSLELGDSAVYFCASSQGDGELFFGEGSRLTVL.